These 21 T cell receptor beta chains were sequenced from one sample in a study of OX40 agonist ivuxolimab in advanced cancers. Profiled with immunoSEQ multiplex PCR; TCRdb holds only in-frame clones, not every one. Among tens of thousands of clones listed, nearly 90% were seen once. The sample was CD4+ or CD8+ T cells sorted from blood, taken in a trial of the OX40 agonist ivuxolimab. The source of these receptors is an adult with an advanced solid tumor such as melanoma, head and neck, liver or kidney cancer.

J is TRBJ2-2 and V is TRBV10-3, with 13 bases that match TRBD2. The CDR3 length is 18 residues. The ends lost 2 bases at V and 1 base at J; junction bases unmatched: 4. The germline V gene has CDR1 ENHRY and CDR2 SYGVKD. CDR3 amino acids: CAISERGLAGVNTGELFF. Here the CDR3 DNA reads TGTGCCATCAGTGAGCGAGGACTAGCGGGAGTGAACACCGGGGAGCTGTTTTTT.

The rearrangement joins TRBV6-1 to TRBJ2-1, with D tentatively TRBD2 (5 bases). The CDR3 runs to 14 residues. The germline V gene encodes CDR1 MNHNS and CDR2 SASEGT. The ends were cut back, 7 bases at V and 3 bases at J, with 13 bases in the middle. The CDR3 spells CASTPIRGYNEQFF. The CDR3 region has the DNA TGTGCCAGCACCCCGATTCGGGGCTACAATGAGCAGTTCTTC.

The chain links TRBV7-9 to TRBJ2-6; D uncertain. This CDR3 spans 15 amino acids. Between the trimmed V and J ends, which lost 5 bases and 2 bases, there was a span of 10 bases. CDR1 and CDR2 (germline): SEHNR, FQNEAQ (reference sequence). CDR3 coding DNA: TGTGCCAGCAGCCCGCCTGGTGCTGGGGCCAACGTCCTGACTTTC. Translating it yields CASSPPGAGANVLTF. The complete variable domain, with remaining parts taken from reference TRBV7-9 and TRBJ2-6, reads DTGVSQNPRHKITKRGQNVTFRCDPISEHNRLYWYRQTLGQGPEFLTYFQNEAQLEKSRLLSDRFSAERPKGSFSTLEIQRTEQGDSAMYLCASSPPGAGANVLTFGAGSRLTVL.

The chain carries TRBV7-6 and TRBJ2-3, with 7 bases matching TRBD2. Trimming removed 1 base from V and 4 bases from J; junction bases left unmatched: 8. The germline CDR1 and CDR2 sequences are SGHVS and FNYEAQ. The CDR3 loop spans 16 amino acids. The CDR3 DNA reads TGTGCCAGCAGCTTAGTGCGCGGGAGTTTCGCAGATACGCAGTATTTT. Translating it yields CASSLVRGSFADTQYF.

The V and J genes are TRBV6-5 and TRBJ2-3; D gene unclear. The CDR3 runs 14 residues. Germline V gene sequence: CDR1 MNHEY, CDR2 SVGAGI. Trimming stripped 6 bases from V and 1 base from J, with 11 bases between. CDR3 protein: CASSPLDGTDTQYF. In DNA, the CDR3 is TGTGCCAGCAGCCCTTTAGACGGCACAGATACGCAGTATTTT.

The chain uses TRBV5-4 and TRBJ1-6, with TRBD1 identical over 8 bases. The CDR3 consists of 15 residues. CDR1 and CDR2 (germline): SGHNT, YYREEE (reference sequence). Germline trimming cut 4 bases from V and 6 bases from J; bases unmatched to any gene: 6. The CDR3 bases are TGTGCCAGCAGCCGAGGGACAGGAGGTAATTCACCCCTCCACTTT. Translation gives CASSRGTGGNSPLHF.

V usage is TRBV29-1 and J usage is TRBJ1-1; D unresolved. This CDR3 comprises 12 residues. V lost 4 bases and J 0 bases, leaving 6 bases between the germline ends. From germline, CDR1 is SQVTM and CDR2 ANQGSEA. The CDR3 DNA reads TGCAGCGTTGGCCGGTTGAACACTGAAGCTTTCTTT. This translates into CSVGRLNTEAFF.

Written as DNA, the CDR3 is TGTGCCAGCAGTTACGGTGCAGGGAGTTATGGCTACACCTTC. Protein product: CASSYGAGSYGYTF. The chain uses TRBV6-6 and TRBJ1-2, with a weak D call TRBD1 (5 bases). Trimming took 2 bases from V and 5 from J, leaving 12 bases between them. The V gene's germline CDR1 is MNHNY and CDR2 SVGAGI (reference sequence). The CDR3 is made up of 14 amino acids.

This chain links TRBV19 with TRBJ2-1; D gene ambiguous. The CDR3 length is 11 residues. From germline, CDR1 is LNHDA and CDR2 SQIVND (reference sequence). V shed 3 bases and J shed 6 bases, with 3 bases lying between them. As DNA, the CDR3 is TGTGCCAGTAGTATCGGCAATGAGCAGTTCTTC. This sequence encodes CASSIGNEQFF.

V gene TRBV6-5 combines with J gene TRBJ2-1; maybe TRBD2 (6 bases). The germline gives CDR1 MNHEY, CDR2 SVGAGI. The CDR3 length is 15 residues. The V end lost 0 bases, the J end lost 9 bases, and 15 bases lay between the germline ends. For the CDR3, the DNA is TGTGCCAGCAGTTACTCGATTCGCGGGGACGGTGAGCAGTTCTTC. Residues: CASSYSIRGDGEQFF.

This clone was seen a single time. The CDR3 sequence is CASSPGLAGGWGTGELFF. The CDR3 DNA reads TGTGCCAGCAGCCCGGGACTAGCGGGAGGCTGGGGCACCGGGGAGCTGTTTTTT. This chain joins TRBV9 and TRBJ2-2, with 15 bases lining up with TRBD2. The CDR3 extends over 18 amino acids. V dropped 4 bases and J dropped 4; count of bases not matched to a gene: 8. Germline V gene lookup returns CDR1 SGDLS and CDR2 YYNGEE. The variable domain in full, completed from reference TRBV9 and TRBJ2-2, reads DSGVTQTPKHLITATGQRVTLRCSPRSGDLSVYWYQQSLDQGLQFLIQYYNGEERAKGNILERFSAQQFPDLHSELNLSSLELGDSALYFCASSPGLAGGWGTGELFFGEGSRLTVL.

The genes are TRBV19 and TRBJ2-1; D call uncertain. This CDR3 has 15 residues. The germline V gene encodes CDR1 LNHDA and CDR2 SQIVND (reference sequence). Trimming cost V 1 base and J 2 bases, with 9 bases left between them. The CDR3 DNA is TGTGCCAGTAGTATAGCGCCACTAACCTACAATGAGCAGTTCTTC. Translation: CASSIAPLTYNEQFF.

The genes are TRBV19 and TRBJ2-1, with 14 bases lining up with TRBD2. Germline V CDR1 and CDR2: LNHDA, SQIVND (reference sequence). This CDR3 is built from 17 residues. V dropped 4 bases and J dropped 2; count of bases not matched to a gene: 4. CDR3 nucleotide sequence: TGTGCCAGTAGTAGAGGGACTAGCGGGAGCGCCTACAATGAGCAGTTCTTC. Protein: CASSRGTSGSAYNEQFF.

This clone was detected only a few times. The chain uses TRBV11-3 and TRBJ2-7, with D possibly being TRBD1 or TRBD2 (8 bases each). Germline V gives CDR1 SGHNT, CDR2 YENEEA. Between the trimmed V and J ends, which lost 3 bases and 6 bases, there was a span of 21 bases. The length of the CDR3 is 16 residues. The CDR3 DNA reads TGTGCCAGCAGCTTGGCCTGGATTAGCGGGACAGGCGAGCAGTACTTC. Encoded protein: CASSLAWISGTGEQYF. The whole variable domain, filled in from reference TRBV11-3 and TRBJ2-7, reads EAGVVQSPRYKIIEKKQPVAFWCNPISGHNTLYWYLQNLGQGPELLIRYENEEAVDDSQLPKDRFSAERLKGVDSTLKIQPAELGDSAVYLCASSLAWISGTGEQYFGPGTRLTVT.

The chain links TRBV11-2 to TRBJ2-1; 8 bases are a match to TRBD2. With 5 bases clipped from V and 8 bases from J, the junction kept 8 bases outside the gene matches. CDR1 and CDR2 from the germline V gene are SGHAT and FQNNGV. This CDR3 comprises 14 residues. The CDR3 sequence is CASSPGTSFHEQFF. In DNA, the CDR3 is TGTGCCAGCAGCCCCGGGACTAGTTTTCATGAGCAGTTCTTC.

The chain carries TRBV25-1 and TRBJ2-1; weak D call: TRBD2 (6 bases). V was shortened by 4 bases and J by 3 bases, with 13 bases between the two germline ends. Germline values: CDR1 MGHDK, CDR2 SYGVNS. The CDR3 contains 15 residues. For the CDR3, the DNA is TGTGCCAGCAGTGCCTGGCAGGGAGGCTACAATGAGCAGTTCTTC. This sequence encodes CASSAWQGGYNEQFF. The variable domain in full, with the rest retrieved from reference TRBV25-1 and TRBJ2-1, is EADIYQTPRYLVIGTGKKITLECSQTMGHDKMYWYQQDPGMELHLIHYSYGVNSTEKGDLSSESTVSRIRTEHFPLTLESARPSHTSQYLCASSAWQGGYNEQFFGPGTRLTVL.

The rearrangement uses TRBV18 and TRBJ1-5; a possible D gene is TRBD1 (5 bases). CDR1 is KGHSH and CDR2 is LQKENI in the germline V gene. The V end lost 4 bases, the J end lost 0 bases, and 19 bases lay between the germline ends. The CDR3 is made up of 18 amino acids. DNA of the CDR3: TGTGCCAGCTCACTTGCTGGGGGGTTCGGGGTTAGCAATCAGCCCCAGCATTTT. This encodes CASSLAGGFGVSNQPQHF.

CDR3: CASSQEGITGTDTQYF. CDR3 coding DNA: TGCGCCAGCAGCCAAGAAGGGATTACAGGCACAGATACGCAGTATTTT. The chain has TRBV4-1 and TRBJ2-3; D unclear. Germline V gene lookup returns CDR1 MGHRA and CDR2 YSYEKL. Trimming shortened V by 0 bases and J by 1 base, and 11 bases separated the two germline ends. The CDR3 is made up of 16 amino acids.

This clone was recorded only once. V is TRBV30 and J is TRBJ1-1; TRBD1 matches 8 bases. The V gene's germline CDR1 is GTSNPN and CDR2 SVGIG (reference sequence). V shed 0 bases and J 5 bases; nucleotides not matched to a gene: 5. The CDR3 extends over 14 amino acids. The CDR3 DNA reads as TGTGCCTGGAGTGTAGGCAGGGGGCTTACTGAAGCTTTCTTT. Translated, it gives CAWSVGRGLTEAFF.

The chain has TRBV5-4 and TRBJ2-7; 11 bases fit TRBD2. This CDR3 contains 16 residues. In germline, CDR1 is SGHNT, CDR2 YYREEE (reference sequence). J gave up 2 bases and V 4 bases, and 8 bases lay outside the gene matches. The CDR3 bases are TGTGCCAGCAGCATTCCTAGCGGGAGGCTCCCCTACGAGCAGTACTTC. This sequence encodes CASSIPSGRLPYEQYF.

J is TRBJ2-5 and V is TRBV5-5; the match to TRBD2 covers 10 bases. This CDR3 spans 16 amino acids. Germline assignment: CDR1 SGHKS and CDR2 YYEKEE (reference sequence). Germline trimming cut 0 bases from V and 2 bases from J; bases unmatched to any gene: 4. CDR3 sequence (DNA): TGTGCCAGCAGCTTGGGCCTAGCGGGAGTTCAAGAGACCCAGTACTTC. It yields the protein CASSLGLAGVQETQYF.